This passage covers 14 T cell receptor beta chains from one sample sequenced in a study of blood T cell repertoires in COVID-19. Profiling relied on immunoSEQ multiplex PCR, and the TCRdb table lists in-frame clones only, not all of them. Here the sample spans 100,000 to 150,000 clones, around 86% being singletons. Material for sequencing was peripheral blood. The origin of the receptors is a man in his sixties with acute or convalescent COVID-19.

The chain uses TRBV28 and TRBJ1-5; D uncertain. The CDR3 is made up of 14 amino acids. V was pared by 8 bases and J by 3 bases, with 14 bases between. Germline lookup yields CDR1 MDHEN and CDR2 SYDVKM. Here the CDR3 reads CASLIPGNNQPQHF. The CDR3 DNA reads TGTGCCAGCCTTATCCCGGGAAACAATCAGCCCCAGCATTTT.

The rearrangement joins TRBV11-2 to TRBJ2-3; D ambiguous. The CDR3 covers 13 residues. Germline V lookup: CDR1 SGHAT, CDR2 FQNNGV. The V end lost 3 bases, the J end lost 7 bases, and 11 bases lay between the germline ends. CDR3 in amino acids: CASSLIRGNTQYF. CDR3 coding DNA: TGTGCCAGCAGCTTGATACGAGGAAATACGCAGTATTTT.

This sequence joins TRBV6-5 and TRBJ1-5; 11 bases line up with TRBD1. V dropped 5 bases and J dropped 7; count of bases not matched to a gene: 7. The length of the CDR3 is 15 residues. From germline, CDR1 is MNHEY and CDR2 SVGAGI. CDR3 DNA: TGTGCCAGCAGTCCCCGGACAGGGGGCGTCCAGCCCCAGCATTTT. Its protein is CASSPRTGGVQPQHF.

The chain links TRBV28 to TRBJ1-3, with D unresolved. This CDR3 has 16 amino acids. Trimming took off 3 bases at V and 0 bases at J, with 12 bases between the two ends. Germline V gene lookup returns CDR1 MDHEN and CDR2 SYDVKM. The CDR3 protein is CASSFRTPLSGNTIYF. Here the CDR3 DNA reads TGTGCCAGCAGTTTTAGAACCCCCCTCTCTGGAAACACCATATATTTT.

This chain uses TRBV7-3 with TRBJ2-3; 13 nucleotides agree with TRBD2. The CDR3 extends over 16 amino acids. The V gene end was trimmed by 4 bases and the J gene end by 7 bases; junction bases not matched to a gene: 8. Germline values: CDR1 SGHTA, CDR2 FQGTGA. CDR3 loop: CASSSGGTSGIYTQYF. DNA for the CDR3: TGTGCCAGCAGCTCGGGAGGGACTAGCGGGATATATACGCAGTATTTT.

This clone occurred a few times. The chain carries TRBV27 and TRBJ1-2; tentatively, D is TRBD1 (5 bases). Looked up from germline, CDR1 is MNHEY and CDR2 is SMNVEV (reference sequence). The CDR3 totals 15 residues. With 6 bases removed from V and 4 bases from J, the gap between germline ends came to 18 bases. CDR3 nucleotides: TGTGCCAGCAGCTGGCGGGGGGAAAGGAGCTATGGCTACACCTTC. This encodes CASSWRGERSYGYTF.

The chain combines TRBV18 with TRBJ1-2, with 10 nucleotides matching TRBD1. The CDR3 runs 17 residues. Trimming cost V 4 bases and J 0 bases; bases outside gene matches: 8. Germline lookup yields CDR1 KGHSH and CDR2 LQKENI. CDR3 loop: CASSRPGQGPANYGYTF. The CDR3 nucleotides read TGTGCCAGCTCACGCCCGGGACAGGGGCCTGCTAACTATGGCTACACCTTC.

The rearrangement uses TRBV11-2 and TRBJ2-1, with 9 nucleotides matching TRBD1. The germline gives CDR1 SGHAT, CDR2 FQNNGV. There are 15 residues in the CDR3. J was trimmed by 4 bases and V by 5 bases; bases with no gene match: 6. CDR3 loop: CASSRLTGGYNEQFF. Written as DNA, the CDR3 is TGTGCCAGCAGCCGGTTGACAGGGGGATACAATGAGCAGTTCTTC.

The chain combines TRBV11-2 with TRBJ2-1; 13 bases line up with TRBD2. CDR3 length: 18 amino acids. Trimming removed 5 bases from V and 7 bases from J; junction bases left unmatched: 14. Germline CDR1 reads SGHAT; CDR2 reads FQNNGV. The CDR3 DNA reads TGTGCCAGCAGCAGTCTGGGACTAGCGGGACCCCGTGGGAATGAGCAGTTCTTC. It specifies CASSSLGLAGPRGNEQFF.

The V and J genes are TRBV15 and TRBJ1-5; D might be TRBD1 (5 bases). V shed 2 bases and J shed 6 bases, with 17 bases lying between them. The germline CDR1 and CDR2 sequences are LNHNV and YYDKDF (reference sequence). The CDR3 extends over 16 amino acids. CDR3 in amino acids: CATSRIGAQRGQPQHF. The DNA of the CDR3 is TGTGCCACCAGCAGAATTGGGGCCCAAAGGGGTCAGCCCCAGCATTTT. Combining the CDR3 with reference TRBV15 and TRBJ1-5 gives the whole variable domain DAMVIQNPRYQVTQFGKPVTLSCSQTLNHNVMYWYQQKSSQAPKLLFHYYDKDFNNEADTPDNFQSRRPNTSFCFLDIRSPGLGDTAMYLCATSRIGAQRGQPQHFGDGTRLSIL.

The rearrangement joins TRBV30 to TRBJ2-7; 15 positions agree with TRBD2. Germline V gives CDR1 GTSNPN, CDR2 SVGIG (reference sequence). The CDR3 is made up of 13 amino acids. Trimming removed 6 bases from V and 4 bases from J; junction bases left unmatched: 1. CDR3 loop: CACGTSGRYEQYF. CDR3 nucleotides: TGTGCCTGCGGGACTAGCGGGAGGTACGAGCAGTACTTC.

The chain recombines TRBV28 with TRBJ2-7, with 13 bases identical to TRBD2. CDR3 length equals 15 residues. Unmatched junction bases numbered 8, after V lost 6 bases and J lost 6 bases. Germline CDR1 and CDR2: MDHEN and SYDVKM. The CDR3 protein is CASRWTSGRVAEQYF. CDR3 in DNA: TGTGCCAGCAGATGGACTAGCGGGAGAGTTGCCGAGCAGTACTTC.

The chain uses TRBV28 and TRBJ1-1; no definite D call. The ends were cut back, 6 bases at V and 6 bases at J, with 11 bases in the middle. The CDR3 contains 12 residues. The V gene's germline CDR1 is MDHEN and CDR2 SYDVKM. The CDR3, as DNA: TGTGCCAGCAGCCCAACCTATTCTGAAGCTTTCTTT. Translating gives CASSPTYSEAFF.

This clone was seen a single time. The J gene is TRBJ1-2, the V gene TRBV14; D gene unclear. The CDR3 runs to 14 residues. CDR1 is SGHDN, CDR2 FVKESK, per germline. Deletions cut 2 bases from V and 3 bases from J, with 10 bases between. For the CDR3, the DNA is TGTGCCAGCAGCCAAAACACAGATTACTATGGCTACACCTTC. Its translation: CASSQNTDYYGYTF.